This T cell receptor beta chain was sequenced in a study of blood T cell repertoires in COVID-19. Study in general: Samples representing acute and convalescent COVID-19 were sourced from the United States, Italy and Spain.

Patients from Seattle were sampled longitudinally, starting during active infection. This CDR3 region has 14 residues. The J segment lost 10 bases and the V segment lost 4 bases, leaving 5 bases of the junction unmatched. Germline-derived CDR1 and CDR2 are SGHNT and YYREEE (reference sequence). As handled by the study authors: Reference gene primer amplification yielded estimated nucleated cell counts. The data were produced by immunoSEQ multiplex PCR, yet TCRdb's version contains in-frame clones alone and is incomplete. Clonal size and the V and J genes are those of that table, whereas D and trimming came from the DNA. This sample has 150,000 to 200,000 clones, with 93% found just once.

This receptor was taken from a woman aged 60-75 years with COVID-19, enrolled during active disease. The chain employs TRBV5-4 and TRBJ1-6, with 10 bases lining up with TRBD1. What was sequenced was peripheral blood. Here the CDR3 reads CASSPDRGDSPLHF. CDR3 DNA sequence: TGTGCCAGCAGCCCGGACAGGGGGGACTCACCCCTCCACTTT.